This entry is about one T cell receptor beta chain. Its matching antigen is unknown. For TCRbeta, the library was prepared with unique molecular identifiers. Using its own MiXCR run on the PCR reads, TCRdb lists one record per CDR3 protein. The sample lists about 980,000 distinct CDR3 sequences; about 31% were seen once. These data come from a study of T-cell reconstitution after alpha-beta-depleted transplantation in children. Findings and limits, study-wide: The origin of alpha-beta T cells about two months after transplant was reportedly several hundred expanded graft clones. The origin of high day-60 TCRbeta diversity in some patients lay in surviving recipient T cells and thymic progenitors. At the one-year point after transplant, T-cell counts and TCRbeta diversity were found to come mostly from T cells that had been newly produced.

This TCR was sampled from a boy younger than two who had a stem cell transplant for SCID, so the T cells may come from the graft donor. Sample: PBMCs, mostly from graft donor cells, taken 360 days after TCRalphabeta/CD19-depleted stem cell transplant.

The CDR3 DNA reads TGTGCCAGCAGCTTAGCCACAGGGGTCGGGAATCAGCCCCAGCATTTT. This translates into CASSLATGVGNQPQHF. This chain connects TRBV7-9 to TRBJ1-5; 7 nucleotides match TRBD1. The CDR3 runs 16 residues. The V segment lost 0 bases and the J segment 4 bases; nucleotides outside the gene matches: 6. Germline-derived CDR1 and CDR2 are SEHNR and FQNEAQ (reference sequence).